This entry lists 8 T cell receptor beta chains sequenced from one sample in a study of OX40 agonist ivuxolimab in advanced cancers. Assay used: immunoSEQ multiplex PCR; TCRdb lists only in-frame clones, some missing. The data contain about 74,000 clones, 86% of them seen just once; the ten biggest clones take up 6.9%. The specimen was CD4+ or CD8+ T cells sorted from blood, collected in a trial of the OX40 agonist ivuxolimab. The receptors derive from an adult with an advanced solid tumor such as melanoma, head and neck, liver or kidney cancer.

This chain links TRBV30 with TRBJ1-2; TRBD1 agrees at 9 bases. The CDR3 runs 17 residues. Germline assignment: CDR1 GTSNPN and CDR2 SVGIG (reference sequence). J was trimmed by 2 bases and V by 4 bases; bases with no gene match: 14. CDR3 sequence (DNA): TGTGCCTGGAACGCTGGTTTAGGTGGGACAGGGAACTATGGCTACACCTTC. It yields the protein CAWNAGLGGTGNYGYTF.

In this sample, this clone turned up once. The chain carries TRBV11-2 and TRBJ1-1; tentative D call: TRBD1 (6 bases). CDR1 and CDR2 (germline): SGHAT, FQNNGV. V was clipped by 7 bases and J by 4 bases, with 13 bases between them. The CDR3 loop spans 13 amino acids. Here the CDR3 DNA reads TGTGCCAGCACCCCCCAGGGGACCACTGAAGCTTTCTTT. Translation gives CASTPQGTTEAFF.

CDR3: CASSEWPQVDYTF. The CDR3 region has the DNA TGCGCCAGCAGTGAATGGCCGCAGGTCGACTACACCTTC. The chain employs TRBV10-2 and TRBJ1-2; D not resolved. The germline CDR1 and CDR2 sequences are WSHSY and SAAADI. CDR3 size: 13 residues. Trimming took 3 bases from V and 10 from J, leaving 15 bases between them.

In this sample, this clone turned up a few times. V usage is TRBV19 and J usage is TRBJ1-1; D unresolved. V lost 7 bases to trimming and J lost 2 bases, with 14 bases between them. Germline-derived CDR1 and CDR2 are LNHDA and SQIVND (reference sequence). CDR3 length: 14 amino acids. CDR3 sequence: CASIPLSGNTEAFF. In nucleotides, the CDR3 is TGTGCCAGTATTCCCCTATCGGGTAACACTGAAGCTTTCTTT.

The rearrangement uses TRBV6-6 and TRBJ2-1; D is possibly TRBD1 (6 bases). Germline CDR1 reads MNHNY; CDR2 reads SVGAGI (reference sequence). Trimming pared 2 bases from V and 5 bases from J, leaving 13 bases between. The CDR3 totals 15 residues. The CDR3 coding sequence is TGTGCCAGCAGTTACCCAGGGGCTCGGAACAATGAGCAGTTCTTC. This gives the protein CASSYPGARNNEQFF.

This clone showed up just a few times. The rearrangement uses TRBV18 and TRBJ2-7; 14 positions match TRBD2. J was trimmed by 6 bases and V by 0 bases; bases with no gene match: 1. Germline assignment: CDR1 KGHSH and CDR2 LQKENI. There are 15 residues in the CDR3. The CDR3 DNA reads as TGTGCCAGCTCACCACCGGGACTAGCGGGAGCCGAGCAGTACTTC. Translation: CASSPPGLAGAEQYF.

The CDR3 region has the DNA TGTGCCAGCAGCGCCGCACGCTCTGGGGCCAACGTCCTGACTTTC. It encodes CASSAARSGANVLTF. The rearrangement uses TRBV11-2 and TRBJ2-6; no clear D gene. Germline V CDR1 and CDR2: SGHAT, FQNNGV. Trimming removed 5 bases from V and 0 bases from J, with 8 bases in between. This CDR3 comprises 15 residues.

Only a few counts were recorded for this clone. The gene calls are TRBV6-1 and TRBJ1-5; D remains unclear. CDR3 size: 16 residues. The germline CDR1 and CDR2 sequences are MNHNS and SASEGT. Trimming removed 1 base from V and 9 bases from J, with 19 bases in between. The DNA of the CDR3 is TGTGCCAGCAGTGAAGATTTGGACCTAGGGTATCGGCCCCAGCATTTT. It codes for CASSEDLDLGYRPQHF.